This T cell receptor beta chain emerged from a study of blood T cells in healthy people across ages. About the study: Template switching recovered approximately one barcoded beta molecule for every two T cells. Study results and limitations: Total diversity from one million sequenced T cells was likely underestimated. Measured against age, TCR beta diversity per million T cells decreased in a roughly linear manner.

A second PCR of about 7 to 12 cycles used a sample-barcoded 5' primer and a J-beta primer mix. From the 5' RACE reads, TCRdb called clonotypes with MiXCR, one entry per CDR3 protein. Here the sample spans over a million distinct CDR3 sequences, 35% to 50% being singletons. As for this clonotype: What it binds is unknown.

Aged roughly 6 to 95, donors were systemically healthy Caucasians from Russia. V was trimmed by 5 bases and J by 3 bases, leaving 17 bases between them. CDR1 and CDR2 from the germline V gene are MNHNS and SASEGT. The CDR3 extends over 16 amino acids. The chain recombines TRBV6-1 with TRBJ1-5; D is unclear. The sequenced material came from blood. The TCR was taken from a woman aged 55 to 70 in good health. DNA for the CDR3: TGTGCCAGCAGTCGGATCGGCAGAGGACTCAATCAGCCCCAGCATTTT. Translating it yields CASSRIGRGLNQPQHF.